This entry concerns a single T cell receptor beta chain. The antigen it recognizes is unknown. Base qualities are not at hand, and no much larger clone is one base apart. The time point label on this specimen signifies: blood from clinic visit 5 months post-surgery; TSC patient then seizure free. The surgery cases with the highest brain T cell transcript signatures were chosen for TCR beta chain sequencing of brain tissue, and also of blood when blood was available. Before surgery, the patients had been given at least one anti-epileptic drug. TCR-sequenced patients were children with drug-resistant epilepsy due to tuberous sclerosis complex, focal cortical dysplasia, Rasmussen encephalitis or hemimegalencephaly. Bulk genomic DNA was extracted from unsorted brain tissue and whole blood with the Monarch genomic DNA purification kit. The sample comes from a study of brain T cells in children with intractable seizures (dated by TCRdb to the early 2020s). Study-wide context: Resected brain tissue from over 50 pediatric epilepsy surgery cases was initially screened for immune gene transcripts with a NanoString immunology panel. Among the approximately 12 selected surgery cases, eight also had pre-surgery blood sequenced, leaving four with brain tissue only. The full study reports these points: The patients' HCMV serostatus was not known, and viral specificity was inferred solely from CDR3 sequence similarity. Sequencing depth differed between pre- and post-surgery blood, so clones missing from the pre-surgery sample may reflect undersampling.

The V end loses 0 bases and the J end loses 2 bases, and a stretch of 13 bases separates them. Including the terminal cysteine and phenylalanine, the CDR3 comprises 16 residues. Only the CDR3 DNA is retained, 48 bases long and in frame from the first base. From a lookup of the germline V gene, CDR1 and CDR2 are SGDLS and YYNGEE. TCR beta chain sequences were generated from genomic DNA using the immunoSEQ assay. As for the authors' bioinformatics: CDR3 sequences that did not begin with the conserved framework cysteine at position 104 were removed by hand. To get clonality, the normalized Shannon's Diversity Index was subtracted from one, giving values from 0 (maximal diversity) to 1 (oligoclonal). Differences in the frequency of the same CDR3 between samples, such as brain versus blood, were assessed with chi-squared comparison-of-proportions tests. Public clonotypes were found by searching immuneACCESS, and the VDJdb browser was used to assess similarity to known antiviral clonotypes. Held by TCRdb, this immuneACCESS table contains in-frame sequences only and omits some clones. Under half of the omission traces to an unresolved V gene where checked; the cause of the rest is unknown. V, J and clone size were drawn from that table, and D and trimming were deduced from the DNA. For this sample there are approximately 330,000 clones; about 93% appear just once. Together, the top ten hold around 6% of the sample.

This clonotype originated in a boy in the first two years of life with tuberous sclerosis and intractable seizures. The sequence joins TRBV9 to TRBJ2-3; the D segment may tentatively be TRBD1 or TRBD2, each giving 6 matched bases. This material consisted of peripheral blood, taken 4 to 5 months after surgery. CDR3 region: CASSVEGGDITDTQYF. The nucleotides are TGTGCCAGCAGCGTAGAGGGGGGCGATATCACAGATACGCAGTATTTT.